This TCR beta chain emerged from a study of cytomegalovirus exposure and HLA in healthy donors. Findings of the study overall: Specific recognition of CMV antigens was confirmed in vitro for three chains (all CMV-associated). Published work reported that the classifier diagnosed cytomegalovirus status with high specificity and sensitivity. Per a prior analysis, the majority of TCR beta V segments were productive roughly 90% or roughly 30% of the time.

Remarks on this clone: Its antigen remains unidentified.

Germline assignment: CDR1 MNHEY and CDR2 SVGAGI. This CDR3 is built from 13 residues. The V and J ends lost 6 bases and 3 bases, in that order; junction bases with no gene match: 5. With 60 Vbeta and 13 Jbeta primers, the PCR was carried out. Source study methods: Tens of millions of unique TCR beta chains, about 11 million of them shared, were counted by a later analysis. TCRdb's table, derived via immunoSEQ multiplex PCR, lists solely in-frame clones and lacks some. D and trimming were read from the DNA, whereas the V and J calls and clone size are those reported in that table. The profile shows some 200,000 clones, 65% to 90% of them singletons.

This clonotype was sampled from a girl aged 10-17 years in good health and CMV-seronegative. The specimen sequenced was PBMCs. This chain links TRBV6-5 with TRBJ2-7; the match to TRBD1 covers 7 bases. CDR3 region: CASSSGTDYEQYF. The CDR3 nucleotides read TGTGCCAGCAGCTCCGGGACAGACTACGAGCAGTACTTC.